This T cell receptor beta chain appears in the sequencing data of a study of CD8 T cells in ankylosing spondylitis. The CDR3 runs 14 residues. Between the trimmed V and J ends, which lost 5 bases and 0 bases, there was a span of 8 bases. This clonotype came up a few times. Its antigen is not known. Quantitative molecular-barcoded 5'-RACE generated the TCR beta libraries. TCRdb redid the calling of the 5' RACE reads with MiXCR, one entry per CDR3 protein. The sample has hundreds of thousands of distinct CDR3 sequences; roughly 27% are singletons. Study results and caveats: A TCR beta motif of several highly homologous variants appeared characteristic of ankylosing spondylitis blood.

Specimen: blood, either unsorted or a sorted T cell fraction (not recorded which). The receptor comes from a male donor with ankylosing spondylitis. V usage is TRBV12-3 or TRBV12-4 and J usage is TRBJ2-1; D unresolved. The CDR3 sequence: CASSLQLSYNEQFF. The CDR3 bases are TGTGCCAGCAGTCTACAGCTCTCCTACAATGAGCAGTTCTTC.